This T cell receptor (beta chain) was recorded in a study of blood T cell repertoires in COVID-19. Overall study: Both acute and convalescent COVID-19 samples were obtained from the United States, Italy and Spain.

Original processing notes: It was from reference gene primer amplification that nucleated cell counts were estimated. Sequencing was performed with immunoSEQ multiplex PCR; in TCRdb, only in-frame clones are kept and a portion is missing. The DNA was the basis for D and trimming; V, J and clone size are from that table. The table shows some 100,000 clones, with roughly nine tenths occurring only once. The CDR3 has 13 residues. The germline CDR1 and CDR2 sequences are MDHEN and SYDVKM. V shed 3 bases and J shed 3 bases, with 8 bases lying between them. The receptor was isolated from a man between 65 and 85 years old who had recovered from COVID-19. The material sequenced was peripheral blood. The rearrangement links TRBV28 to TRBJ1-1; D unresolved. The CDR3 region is CASSFPGYTEAFF. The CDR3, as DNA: TGTGCCAGCAGTTTCCCGGGGTACACTGAAGCTTTCTTT.